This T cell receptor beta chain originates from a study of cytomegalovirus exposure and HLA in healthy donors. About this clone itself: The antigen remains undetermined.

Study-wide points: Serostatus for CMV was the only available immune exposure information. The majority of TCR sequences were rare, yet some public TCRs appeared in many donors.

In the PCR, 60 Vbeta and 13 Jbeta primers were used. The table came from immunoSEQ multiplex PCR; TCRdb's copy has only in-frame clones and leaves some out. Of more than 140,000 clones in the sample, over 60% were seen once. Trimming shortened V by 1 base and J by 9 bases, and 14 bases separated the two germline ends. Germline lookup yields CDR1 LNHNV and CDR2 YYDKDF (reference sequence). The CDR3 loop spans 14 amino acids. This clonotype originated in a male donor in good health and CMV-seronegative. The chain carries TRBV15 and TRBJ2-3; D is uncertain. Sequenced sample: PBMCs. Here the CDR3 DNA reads TGTGCCACCAGCAGAGGGCCCCTCCACGGGACGCAGTATTTT. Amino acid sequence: CATSRGPLHGTQYF. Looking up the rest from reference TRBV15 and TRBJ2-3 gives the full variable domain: DAMVIQNPRYQVTQFGKPVTLSCSQTLNHNVMYWYQQKSSQAPKLLFHYYDKDFNNEADTPDNFQSRRPNTSFCFLDIRSPGLGDTAMYLCATSRGPLHGTQYFGPGTRLTVL.